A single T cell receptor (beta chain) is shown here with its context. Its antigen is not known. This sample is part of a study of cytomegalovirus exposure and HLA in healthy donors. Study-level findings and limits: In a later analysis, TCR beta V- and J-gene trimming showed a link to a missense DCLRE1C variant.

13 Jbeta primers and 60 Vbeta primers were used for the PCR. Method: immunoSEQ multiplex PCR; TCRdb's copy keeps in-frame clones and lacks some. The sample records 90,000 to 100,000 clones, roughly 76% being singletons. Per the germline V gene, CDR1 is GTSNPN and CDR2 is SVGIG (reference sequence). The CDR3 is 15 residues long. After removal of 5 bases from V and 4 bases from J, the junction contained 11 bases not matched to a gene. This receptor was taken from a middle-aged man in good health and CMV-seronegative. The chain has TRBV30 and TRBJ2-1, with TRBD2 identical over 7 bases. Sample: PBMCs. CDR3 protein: CAWGGSGGGYNEQFF. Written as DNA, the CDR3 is TGTGCCTGGGGTGGGTCCGGCGGGGGATACAATGAGCAGTTCTTC. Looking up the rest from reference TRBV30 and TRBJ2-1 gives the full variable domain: SQTIHQWPATLVQPVGSPLSLECTVEGTSNPNLYWYRQAAGRGLQLLFYSVGIGQISSEVPQNLSASRPQDRQFILSSKKLLLSDSGFYLCAWGGSGGGYNEQFFGPGTRLTVL.